One sample yielded the 20 T cell receptor beta chains listed below, sequenced in a study of OX40 agonist ivuxolimab in advanced cancers. TCRdb's copy holds only in-frame clones and misses some; the assay was immunoSEQ multiplex PCR. The sample consists of 60,000 to 70,000 clones, less than 95% of them appearing once. Sequencing used CD4+ or CD8+ T cells sorted from blood, obtained in a trial of the OX40 agonist ivuxolimab. These receptors all come from an adult with an advanced solid tumor such as melanoma, head and neck, liver or kidney cancer.

The gene calls are TRBV28 and TRBJ1-5, with a weak D call TRBD1 (5 bases). V was trimmed by 7 bases and J by 3 bases, leaving 10 bases between them. This CDR3 comprises 13 residues. Germline CDR1 and CDR2: MDHEN and SYDVKM. The CDR3 coding sequence is TGTGCCAGCATTGCGGGGGACAATCAGCCCCAGCATTTT. Its translation: CASIAGDNQPQHF.

The chain recombines TRBV7-9 with TRBJ2-4, with D unclear. Germline CDR1 SEHNR, CDR2 FQNEAQ (reference sequence). The V and J ends lost 1 base and 4 bases respectively, with 11 bases between them. The CDR3 runs to 15 residues. CDR3 loop: CASSLDGHGKNIQYF. As DNA, the CDR3 is TGTGCCAGCAGCTTAGATGGGCACGGGAAAAACATTCAGTACTTC.

This clone came up a few times. CDR3 loop: CSGGGNTGELFF. The CDR3 DNA sequence: TGCAGCGGGGGGGGGAACACCGGGGAGCTGTTTTTT. The gene calls are TRBV29-1 and TRBJ2-2; 7 bases map to TRBD2. The CDR3 consists of 12 residues. In germline, CDR1 is SQVTM, CDR2 ANQGSEA. Losses at the gene ends were 7 bases for V and 1 base for J; bases not matched to a gene: 0.

The rearrangement uses TRBV7-9 and TRBJ1-1; D gene unclear. The CDR3 contains 12 residues. Germline V gene sequence: CDR1 SEHNR, CDR2 FQNEAQ (reference sequence). With 5 bases removed from V and 4 bases from J, the gap between germline ends came to 8 bases. The DNA for the CDR3 is TGTGCCAGCAGCCCAGTCGGCACTGAAGCTTTCTTT. This encodes CASSPVGTEAFF.

This chain joins TRBV11-2 and TRBJ2-1; perhaps TRBD2 as D (5 bases). V was cut by 3 bases and J by 6 bases, with 21 bases left in between. Germline loops: CDR1 SGHAT, CDR2 FQNNGV. There are 17 residues in the CDR3. The CDR3, as DNA: TGTGCCAGCAGCTTGTTTCCTGAGCTCGAGAGGGTCAATGAGCAGTTCTTC. It specifies CASSLFPELERVNEQFF.

V gene TRBV6-6 combines with J gene TRBJ1-1; TRBD1 agrees at 7 bases. CDR3 length equals 15 residues. From germline, CDR1 is MNHNY and CDR2 SVGAGI (reference sequence). Trimming took 4 bases from V and 1 from J; bases not matched to a gene: 6. The CDR3 region is CASSFLTGRNTEAFF. The CDR3 DNA sequence: TGTGCCAGCAGTTTCTTGACAGGGAGGAACACTGAAGCTTTCTTT.

The table lists this clone with a count of one. V and J are TRBV4-3 and TRBJ2-3, with no clear D. Germline V gene data show CDR1 as LGHNA and CDR2 as YSLEER. V was clipped by 1 base and J by 2 bases, with 4 bases between them. The CDR3 loop spans 13 amino acids. DNA of the CDR3: TGCGCCAGCAGCCAAGGAATCACAGATACGCAGTATTTT. Translation gives CASSQGITDTQYF.

The rearrangement uses TRBV27 and TRBJ2-7; TRBD2 matches at 10 bases. The CDR3 length is 15 residues. Germline V gene sequence: CDR1 MNHEY, CDR2 SMNVEV (reference sequence). V dropped 3 bases and J dropped 3; count of bases not matched to a gene: 5. The CDR3 coding sequence is TGTGCCAGCAGTTTTAGGGCTAGCGGGAGCTACGAGCAGTACTTC. Protein product: CASSFRASGSYEQYF.

The V gene is TRBV4-1, the J gene TRBJ2-7, with D unclear. CDR3 length: 14 amino acids. V was cut by 1 base and J by 6 bases, with 13 bases left in between. The germline V gene encodes CDR1 MGHRA and CDR2 YSYEKL. The CDR3 here is CASSQGGLSGEQYF. CDR3 bases: TGCGCCAGCAGCCAAGGGGGATTGAGTGGCGAGCAGTACTTC.

The rearrangement joins TRBV19 to TRBJ2-3, with D unresolved. The CDR3 has 14 amino acids. V lost 5 bases, J lost 2 bases, and 11 bases lay in between. Germline CDR1 and CDR2: LNHDA and SQIVND (reference sequence). The CDR3 loop reads CASSETAYTDTQYF. For the CDR3, the DNA is TGTGCCAGTAGTGAAACAGCTTACACAGATACGCAGTATTTT.

The rearrangement links TRBV11-3 to TRBJ2-5; 7 bases align to TRBD1. The J call may be incorrect, as the DNA end agrees better with TRBJ2-7. Germline CDR1 reads SGHNT; CDR2 reads YENEEA. CDR3 length: 14 amino acids. As DNA, the CDR3 is TGTGCCAGCAGCCCACCGGGACAGACCTACGAGCAGTACTTC. Protein: CASSPPGQTYEQYF.

CDR3 DNA sequence: TGCGCCAGCAGCCAGTTCCTCGCGGGAGGGACAGATACGCAGTATTTT. This encodes CASSQFLAGGTDTQYF. This sequence joins TRBV4-1 and TRBJ2-3, with 9 bases that match TRBD2. The V segment lost 3 bases and the J segment 3 bases; nucleotides outside the gene matches: 7. CDR3 length equals 16 residues. Germline CDR1 is MGHRA and CDR2 is YSYEKL.

The chain combines TRBV4-3 with TRBJ2-7, with 9 positions matching TRBD1. Germline CDR1 is LGHNA and CDR2 is YSLEER. Germline trimming cut 3 bases from V and 3 bases from J; bases unmatched to any gene: 12. The CDR3 runs to 17 residues. Here the CDR3 reads CASSQATGGNGDYEQYF. The DNA for the CDR3 is TGCGCCAGCAGCCAGGCCACAGGGGGCAATGGGGACTACGAGCAGTACTTC.

Notes on this clone: The sample has other DNA sequences that encode this CDR3 too. The chain recombines TRBV2 with TRBJ2-5; a weak D match, TRBD1 (5 bases). Trimming removed 1 base at V and 2 bases at J, with 11 bases between. The CDR3 spans 15 residues. Germline values: CDR1 SNHLY, CDR2 FYNNEI. The CDR3 nucleotides read TGTGCCAGCAGTGAAGTCGGACAAACACAAGAGACCCAGTACTTC. This translates into CASSEVGQTQETQYF.

Comment on this clone: Additional DNA sequences in this sample encode the identical CDR3. The CDR3 loop reads CASSLLAGGYNEQFF. Here the CDR3 DNA reads TGTGCCAGCAGCTTACTAGCGGGAGGATACAATGAGCAGTTCTTC. This chain links TRBV7-2 with TRBJ2-1; 11 positions agree with TRBD2. The CDR3 contains 15 residues. J was trimmed by 4 bases and V by 2 bases; bases with no gene match: 1. Germline CDR1 SGHTA, CDR2 FQGNSA.

The chain combines TRBV4-3 with TRBJ2-1, with TRBD2 matching over 9 bases. Germline CDR1 LGHNA, CDR2 YSLEER. This CDR3 comprises 16 residues. V lost 3 bases and J lost 7; bases outside the gene matches: 10. CDR3 region: CASSQGIAGARNEQFF. CDR3 nucleotides: TGCGCCAGCAGCCAGGGAATAGCGGGAGCAAGGAATGAGCAGTTCTTC.

The gene calls are TRBV10-3 and TRBJ1-1, with 7 bases aligning to TRBD1. V trimming: 6 bases; J trimming: 4 bases; junction bases outside the gene matches: 8. Germline V gives CDR1 ENHRY, CDR2 SYGVKD. The CDR3 has 14 residues. In DNA, the CDR3 is TGTGCCATCAGCCCTCAGACAGGGTCCACTGAAGCTTTCTTT. Its translation is CAISPQTGSTEAFF.

This sequence joins TRBV7-9 and TRBJ2-2, with 7 bases fitting TRBD2. Trimming removed 5 bases from V and 1 base from J; junction bases left unmatched: 13. The CDR3 is 18 amino acids. Germline CDR1 reads SEHNR; CDR2 reads FQNEAQ (reference sequence). CDR3 in amino acids: CASSPRGVVGQNTGELFF. Written as DNA, the CDR3 is TGTGCCAGCAGCCCCCGGGGGGTTGTGGGGCAGAACACCGGGGAGCTGTTTTTT. The whole variable domain, filled in from reference TRBV7-9 and TRBJ2-2, reads DTGVSQNPRHKITKRGQNVTFRCDPISEHNRLYWYRQTLGQGPEFLTYFQNEAQLEKSRLLSDRFSAERPKGSFSTLEIQRTEQGDSAMYLCASSPRGVVGQNTGELFFGEGSRLTVL.

V is TRBV7-9 and J is TRBJ1-5, with D possibly TRBD1 on 6 matching bases. This CDR3 is built from 16 residues. The germline V and J ends were trimmed by 5 bases and 4 bases, with 18 bases remaining between them. Germline V lookup: CDR1 SEHNR, CDR2 FQNEAQ (reference sequence). The DNA of the CDR3 is TGTGCCAGCAGCGAGTACTCCGGGACAAAGAATCAGCCCCAGCATTTT. It translates to CASSEYSGTKNQPQHF.

This clone was recorded once. The DNA of the CDR3 is TGTGCCAGCAGCTTAATCTCATTAAGCGCCTACGAGCAGTACTTC. Protein product: CASSLISLSAYEQYF. V and J are TRBV11-2 and TRBJ2-7; D remains ambiguous. Trimming took off 2 bases at V and 2 bases at J, with 13 bases between the two ends. The CDR3 totals 15 residues. The germline CDR1 and CDR2 sequences are SGHAT and FQNNGV. Full variable domain (rest looked up from reference TRBV11-2 and TRBJ2-7): EAGVAQSPRYKIIEKRQSVAFWCNPISGHATLYWYQQILGQGPKLLIQFQNNGVVDDSQLPKDRFSAERLKGVDSTLKIQPAKLEDSAVYLCASSLISLSAYEQYFGPGTRLTVT.